This passage covers 17 T cell receptor beta chains from one sample sequenced in a study of OX40 agonist ivuxolimab in advanced cancers. Repertoires were generated with immunoSEQ multiplex PCR, while TCRdb's copy carries only in-frame clones and drops some. The repertoire holds tens of thousands of clones, 74% seen once, with 15% to 25% in the top ten. The sequences come from CD4+ or CD8+ T cells sorted from blood, collected in a trial of the OX40 agonist ivuxolimab. The receptors were gathered from an adult with an advanced solid tumor such as melanoma, head and neck, liver or kidney cancer.

Comments on this clone: A far more abundant clone sits one base away, making this likely a read error. V gene TRBV1 combines with J gene TRBJ1-2. TRBV1 is a listed pseudogene. The CDR3 is 16 amino acids. For the CDR3, the DNA is TGCACCAGCAGCCCCACACTCAATATCGGGATTCATGGCTACACCTTC. Its protein product is CTSSPTLNIGIHGYTF.

V usage is TRBV2 and J usage is TRBJ1-2; TRBD1 aligns across 12 bases. With 6 bases clipped from V and 6 bases from J, the junction kept 11 bases outside the gene matches. Germline-derived CDR1 and CDR2 are SNHLY and FYNNEI. The CDR3 is made up of 16 amino acids. For the CDR3, the DNA is TGTGCCAGCAGACAGGCCCCCGGGACAGGGGGCCATGGCTACACCTTC. Translated, it gives CASRQAPGTGGHGYTF.

This clone was counted once. J is TRBJ1-2 and V is TRBV5-4, with TRBD1 as a possible D gene (5 bases). CDR1 SGHNT and CDR2 YYREEE come from the germline V gene (reference sequence). Trimming removed 0 bases from V and 8 bases from J, with 14 bases in between. This CDR3 is 14 amino acids long. The CDR3 here is CASSLEQGWEGYTF. The CDR3 DNA follows: TGTGCCAGCAGCTTGGAGCAGGGTTGGGAAGGCTACACCTTC.

The genes are TRBV6-5 and TRBJ1-2; TRBD1 might be the D (6 bases). CDR1 and CDR2 (germline): MNHEY, SVGAGI. The CDR3 has 15 residues. The V end was cut by 4 bases, the J end by 6 bases, with 18 bases between. The CDR3 is CASSSHSGTLNGYTF. CDR3 DNA sequence: TGTGCCAGCAGTTCCCACTCCGGGACACTTAATGGCTACACCTTC.

The rearrangement links TRBV19 to TRBJ1-1, with 11 bases fitting TRBD1. Trimming at V came to 5 bases and at J to 1 base, leaving 12 bases not matched to a gene. The CDR3 covers 18 residues. The germline CDR1 and CDR2 sequences are LNHDA and SQIVND (reference sequence). The CDR3 protein is CASSAAGTGGKGNTEAFF. The CDR3 DNA reads TGTGCCAGTAGTGCGGCCGGGACAGGGGGGAAGGGGAACACTGAAGCTTTCTTT. The whole variable domain, filled in from reference TRBV19 and TRBJ1-1, reads DGGITQSPKYLFRKEGQNVTLSCEQNLNHDAMYWYRQDPGQGLRLIYYSQIVNDFQKGDIAEGYSVSREKKESFPLTVTSAQKNPTAFYLCASSAAGTGGKGNTEAFFGQGTRLTVV.

The chain combines TRBV6-5 with TRBJ1-5; 12 bases line up with TRBD1. This CDR3 region has 14 residues. The V gene end was trimmed by 5 bases and the J gene end by 7 bases; junction bases not matched to a gene: 3. Germline CDR1 and CDR2: MNHEY and SVGAGI. DNA of the CDR3: TGTGCCAGCAGTGGGACAGGGGGCGGGCAGCCCCAGCATTTT. Protein sequence: CASSGTGGGQPQHF.

J is TRBJ1-2 and V is TRBV5-1; D is perhaps TRBD1 (6 bases). The CDR3 is 15 amino acids. CDR1 and CDR2 (germline): SGHRS, YFSETQ. The V end was cut by 1 base, the J end by 4 bases, with 14 bases between. CDR3: CASSLRTAPGYGYTF. The CDR3, as DNA: TGCGCCAGCAGCTTGAGGACAGCCCCTGGCTATGGCTACACCTTC.

The chain recombines TRBV6-1 with TRBJ2-7; tentatively, D is TRBD1 (6 bases). V lost 4 bases, J lost 3 bases, and 19 bases lay in between. CDR1 and CDR2 from the germline V gene are MNHNS and SASEGT. This CDR3 comprises 16 residues. CDR3 sequence (DNA): TGTGCCAGCAGTGTAACTACGCAGGGGCCATACTACGAGCAGTACTTC. It translates to CASSVTTQGPYYEQYF.

The chain carries TRBV5-1 and TRBJ2-3; no definite D call. The length of the CDR3 is 13 residues. The germline V gene encodes CDR1 SGHRS and CDR2 YFSETQ. The V and J ends lost 6 bases and 0 bases respectively, with 8 bases between them. In nucleotides, the CDR3 is TGCGCCAGCACGGGCCCTAGCACAGATACGCAGTATTTT. Translating gives CASTGPSTDTQYF. The variable domain in full, completed from reference TRBV5-1 and TRBJ2-3, reads KAGVTQTPRYLIKTRGQQVTLSCSPISGHRSVSWYQQTPGQGLQFLFEYFSETQRNKGNFPGRFSGRQFSNSRSEMNVSTLELGDSALYLCASTGPSTDTQYFGPGTRLTVL.

This clone was counted once. The chain is built from TRBV7-9 and TRBJ1-6; 7 bases fit TRBD1. The length of the CDR3 is 14 residues. Germline CDR1 SEHNR, CDR2 FQNEAQ (reference sequence). V gave up 1 base and J gave up 6 bases; unmatched junction bases: 0. CDR3: CASSLGDSNSPLHF. In DNA, the CDR3 is TGTGCCAGCAGCTTAGGGGACAGTAATTCACCCCTCCACTTT.

This clone was picked up a small number of times. This rearrangement joins TRBV19 to TRBJ1-5, with TRBD1 identical over 7 bases. CDR3 length equals 16 residues. Germline V gene sequence: CDR1 LNHDA, CDR2 SQIVND (reference sequence). Trimming took 6 bases from V and 6 from J; bases not matched to a gene: 14. The chain's CDR3 is CASSPRGRGDGQPQHF. The CDR3 nucleotides are TGTGCCAGTAGCCCCCGGGGCAGGGGGGACGGTCAGCCCCAGCATTTT.

The gene calls are TRBV19 and TRBJ1-2; 9 nucleotides align to TRBD1. The CDR3 length is 16 residues. J was trimmed by 2 bases and V by 3 bases; bases with no gene match: 7. Looked up from germline, CDR1 is LNHDA and CDR2 is SQIVND (reference sequence). CDR3 nucleotide sequence: TGTGCCAGTAGTATGGGTGGGGACAGGGTGAACTATGGCTACACCTTC. Protein: CASSMGGDRVNYGYTF.

The J gene is TRBJ2-3, the V gene TRBV29-1, with TRBD1 matching 8 bases. From germline, CDR1 is SQVTM and CDR2 ANQGSEA. V trimming: 0 bases; J trimming: 5 bases; junction bases outside the gene matches: 4. The CDR3 totals 14 residues. CDR3 loop: CSVEESTGVDTQYF. The CDR3 DNA follows: TGCAGCGTTGAAGAGTCGACAGGGGTAGATACGCAGTATTTT.

This rearrangement joins TRBV7-9 to TRBJ1-2, with D perhaps TRBD1 (5 bases). CDR1 is SEHNR and CDR2 is FQNEAQ in the germline V gene (reference sequence). V lost 7 bases and J 4 bases, leaving 19 bases between the germline ends. The CDR3 totals 15 residues. CDR3 protein: CASTRDPGTAYGYTF. Written as DNA, the CDR3 is TGTGCCAGCACCCGGGATCCCGGGACGGCCTATGGCTACACCTTC.

The chain uses TRBV6-6 and TRBJ2-5; TRBD1 agrees at 11 bases. This CDR3 comprises 16 residues. Germline CDR1 reads MNHNY; CDR2 reads SVGAGI (reference sequence). The trim removed 6 bases at V and 6 bases at J, leaving 12 bases unmatched. The CDR3 region has the DNA TGTGCCAGCAGGGATCTGGGACAGGGGGAAGGGCAGACCCAGTACTTC. Translated, it gives CASRDLGQGEGQTQYF.

This clone has just a few counts. V and J are TRBV20-1 and TRBJ1-1, with D uncertain. This CDR3 has 11 residues. The V end was cut by 0 bases, the J end by 10 bases, with 9 bases between. Germline V gene sequence: CDR1 DFQATT, CDR2 SNEGSKA (reference sequence). The CDR3 reads CSARDIKGAFF. For the CDR3, the DNA is TGCAGTGCTAGAGACATAAAAGGAGCTTTCTTT.

In this sample, this clone turned up many times. This chain joins TRBV5-1 and TRBJ1-4; TRBD1 agrees at 9 bases. Germline V lookup: CDR1 SGHRS, CDR2 YFSETQ. The J segment lost 8 bases and the V segment lost 4 bases, leaving 12 bases of the junction unmatched. The length of the CDR3 is 16 residues. CDR3 nucleotides: TGCGCCAGCAGCCTACAGGGGGCAACTGTGCAGGAAAAACTGTTTTTT. Encoded protein: CASSLQGATVQEKLFF.